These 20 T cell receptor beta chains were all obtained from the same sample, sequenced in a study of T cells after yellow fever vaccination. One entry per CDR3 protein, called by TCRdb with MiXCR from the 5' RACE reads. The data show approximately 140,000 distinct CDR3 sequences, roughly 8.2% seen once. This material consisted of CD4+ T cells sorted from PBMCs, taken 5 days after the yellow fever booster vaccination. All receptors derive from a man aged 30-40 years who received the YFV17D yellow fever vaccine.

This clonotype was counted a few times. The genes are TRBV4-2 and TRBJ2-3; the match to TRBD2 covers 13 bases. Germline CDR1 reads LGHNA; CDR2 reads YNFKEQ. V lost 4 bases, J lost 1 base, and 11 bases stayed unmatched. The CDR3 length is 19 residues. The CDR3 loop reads CASSRKGTSGIFGTDTQYF. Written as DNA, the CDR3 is TGTGCCAGCAGCCGTAAAGGGACTAGCGGGATTTTCGGCACAGATACGCAGTATTTT.

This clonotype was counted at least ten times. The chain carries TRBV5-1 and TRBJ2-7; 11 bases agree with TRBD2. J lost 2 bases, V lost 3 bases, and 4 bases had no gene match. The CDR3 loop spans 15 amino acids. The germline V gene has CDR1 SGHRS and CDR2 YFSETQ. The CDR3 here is CASSSILAGAYEQYF. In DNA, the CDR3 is TGCGCCAGCAGCTCAATACTAGCGGGAGCCTACGAGCAGTACTTC. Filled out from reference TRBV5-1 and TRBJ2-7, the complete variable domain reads KAGVTQTPRYLIKTRGQQVTLSCSPISGHRSVSWYQQTPGQGLQFLFEYFSETQRNKGNFPGRFSGRQFSNSRSEMNVSTLELGDSALYLCASSSILAGAYEQYFGPGTRLTVT.

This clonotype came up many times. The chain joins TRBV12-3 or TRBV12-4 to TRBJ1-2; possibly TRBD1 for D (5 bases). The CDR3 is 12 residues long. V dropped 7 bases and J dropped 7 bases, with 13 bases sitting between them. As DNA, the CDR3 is TGTGCCAGCATCCTTCAGGGTGCTGGCTACACCTTC. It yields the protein CASILQGAGYTF.

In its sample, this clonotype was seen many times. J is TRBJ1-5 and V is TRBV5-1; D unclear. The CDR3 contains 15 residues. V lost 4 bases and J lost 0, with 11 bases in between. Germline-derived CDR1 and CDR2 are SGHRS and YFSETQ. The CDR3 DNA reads TGCGCCAGCAGCCTCCGGGGAGATAGCAATCAGCCCCAGCATTTT. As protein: CASSLRGDSNQPQHF.

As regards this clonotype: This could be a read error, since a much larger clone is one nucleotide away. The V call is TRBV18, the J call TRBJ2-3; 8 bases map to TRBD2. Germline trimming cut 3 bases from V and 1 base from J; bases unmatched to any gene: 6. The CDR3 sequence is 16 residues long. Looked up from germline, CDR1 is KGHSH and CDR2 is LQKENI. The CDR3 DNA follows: TGTGCCAGCTCACCGGCGACGGGAGGGGGCACAGATACGCAGTATTTT. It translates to CASSPATGGGTDTQYF.

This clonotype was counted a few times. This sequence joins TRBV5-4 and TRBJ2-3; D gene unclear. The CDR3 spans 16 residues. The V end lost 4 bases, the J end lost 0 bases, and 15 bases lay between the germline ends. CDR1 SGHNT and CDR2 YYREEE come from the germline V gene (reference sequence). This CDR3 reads CASSHGSEFSTDTQYF. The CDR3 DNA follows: TGTGCCAGCAGCCACGGCAGCGAGTTTAGCACAGATACGCAGTATTTT.

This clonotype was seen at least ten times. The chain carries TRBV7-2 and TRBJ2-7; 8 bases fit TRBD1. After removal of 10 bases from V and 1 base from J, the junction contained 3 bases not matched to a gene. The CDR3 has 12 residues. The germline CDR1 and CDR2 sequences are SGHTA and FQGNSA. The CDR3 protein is CATGGWSYEQYF. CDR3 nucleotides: TGTGCCACAGGGGGCTGGTCCTACGAGCAGTACTTC.

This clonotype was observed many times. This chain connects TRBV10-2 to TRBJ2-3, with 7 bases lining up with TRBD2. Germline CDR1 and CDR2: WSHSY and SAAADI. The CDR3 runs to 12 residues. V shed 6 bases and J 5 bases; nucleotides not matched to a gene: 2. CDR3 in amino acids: CASRRELDTQYF. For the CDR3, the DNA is TGCGCCAGCAGGCGGGAGTTAGATACGCAGTATTTT.

The CDR3 loop is CAWTIGSGTWDEQFF. CDR3 sequence (DNA): TGTGCCTGGACCATCGGGAGTGGGACATGGGATGAGCAGTTCTTC. The chain couples TRBV30 to TRBJ2-1; D might be TRBD1 or TRBD2, each matching 6 bases. CDR1 is GTSNPN and CDR2 is SVGIG in the germline V gene (reference sequence). Trimming took 4 bases from V and 8 from J, leaving 21 bases between them. The CDR3 has 15 amino acids.

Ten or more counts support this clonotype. The CDR3 DNA follows: TGTGCCAGCAGTTTTTTGGGGTGGGACACTGAAGCTTTCTTT. Translated, it gives CASSFLGWDTEAFF. The chain is built from TRBV12-3 or TRBV12-4 and TRBJ1-1; D is uncertain. The CDR3 spans 14 residues. The V end lost 3 bases, the J end lost 3 bases, and 11 bases lay between the germline ends.

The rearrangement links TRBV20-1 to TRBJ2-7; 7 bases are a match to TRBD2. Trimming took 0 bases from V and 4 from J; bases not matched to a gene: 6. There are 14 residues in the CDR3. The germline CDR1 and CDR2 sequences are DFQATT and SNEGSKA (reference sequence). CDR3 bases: TGCAGTGCTAGAGAGGGGGGGGAGTGGTACGAGCAGTACTTC. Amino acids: CSAREGGEWYEQYF.

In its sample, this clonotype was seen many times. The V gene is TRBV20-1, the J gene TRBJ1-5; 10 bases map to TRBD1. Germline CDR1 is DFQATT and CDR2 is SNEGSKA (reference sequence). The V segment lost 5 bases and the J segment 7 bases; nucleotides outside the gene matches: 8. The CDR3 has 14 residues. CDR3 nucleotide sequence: TGCAGTGCTGACTCGGACAGGGGGGGACAGCCCCAGCATTTT. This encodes CSADSDRGGQPQHF.

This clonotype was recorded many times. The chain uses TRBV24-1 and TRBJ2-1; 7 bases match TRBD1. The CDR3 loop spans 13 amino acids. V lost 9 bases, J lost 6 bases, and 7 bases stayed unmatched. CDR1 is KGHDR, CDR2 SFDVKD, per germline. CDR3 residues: CATQSGGLNEQFF. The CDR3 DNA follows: TGTGCCACCCAATCAGGGGGTCTCAATGAGCAGTTCTTC.

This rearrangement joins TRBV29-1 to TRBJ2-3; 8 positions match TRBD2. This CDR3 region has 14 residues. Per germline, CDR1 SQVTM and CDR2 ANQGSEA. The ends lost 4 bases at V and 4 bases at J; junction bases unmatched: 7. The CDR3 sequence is CSVAREGFADTQYF. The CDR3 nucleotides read TGCAGCGTTGCCCGGGAGGGGTTCGCAGATACGCAGTATTTT.

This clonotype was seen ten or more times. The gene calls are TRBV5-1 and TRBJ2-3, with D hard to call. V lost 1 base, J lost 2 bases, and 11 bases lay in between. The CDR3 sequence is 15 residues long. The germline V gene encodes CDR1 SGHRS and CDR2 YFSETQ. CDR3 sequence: CASSLNGINTDTQYF. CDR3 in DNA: TGCGCCAGCAGCTTGAACGGAATTAACACAGATACGCAGTATTTT.

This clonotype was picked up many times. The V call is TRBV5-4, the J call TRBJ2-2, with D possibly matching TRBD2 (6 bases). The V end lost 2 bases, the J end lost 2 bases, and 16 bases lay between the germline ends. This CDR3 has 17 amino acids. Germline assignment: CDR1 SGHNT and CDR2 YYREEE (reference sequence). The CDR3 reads CASSLIKAGPNTGELFF. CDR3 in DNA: TGTGCCAGCAGCTTAATAAAGGCGGGACCCAACACCGGGGAGCTGTTTTTT.

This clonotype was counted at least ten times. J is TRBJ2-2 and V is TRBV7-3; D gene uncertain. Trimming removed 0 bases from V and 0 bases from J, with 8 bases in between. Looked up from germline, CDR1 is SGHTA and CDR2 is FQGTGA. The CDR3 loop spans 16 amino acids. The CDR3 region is CASSLTGITNTGELFF. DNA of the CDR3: TGTGCCAGCAGCTTAACTGGCATCACGAACACCGGGGAGCTGTTTTTT. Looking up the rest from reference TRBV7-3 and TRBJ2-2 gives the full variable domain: GAGVSQTPSNKVTEKGKYVELRCDPISGHTALYWYRQSLGQGPEFLIYFQGTGAADDSGLPNDRFFAVRPEGSVSTLKIQRTERGDSAVYLCASSLTGITNTGELFFGEGSRLTVL.

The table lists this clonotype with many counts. CDR3 sequence (DNA): TGTGCCAGCAGCGGACGGGCACTAGCGGCCTACGAGCAGTACTTC. Its protein product is CASSGRALAAYEQYF. V usage is TRBV12-3 or TRBV12-4 and J usage is TRBJ2-7; 8 bases align to TRBD2. The CDR3 has 15 amino acids. The junction had 9 bases not matched to a gene; V was cut back by 6 bases and J by 2 bases.

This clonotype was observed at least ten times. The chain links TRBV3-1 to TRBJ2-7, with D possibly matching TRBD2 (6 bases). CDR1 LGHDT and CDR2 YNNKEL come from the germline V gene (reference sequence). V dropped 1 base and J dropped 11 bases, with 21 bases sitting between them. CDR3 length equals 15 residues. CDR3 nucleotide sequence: TGTGCCAGCAGCCAAGGGGAGGCGGGACCAGTCCCGAAGTACTTC. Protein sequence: CASSQGEAGPVPKYF.

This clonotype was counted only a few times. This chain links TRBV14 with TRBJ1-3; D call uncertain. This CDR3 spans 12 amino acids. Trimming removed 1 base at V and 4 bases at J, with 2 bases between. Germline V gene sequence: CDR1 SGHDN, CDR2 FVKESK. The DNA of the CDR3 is TGTGCCAGCAGCCAAGCAGGAAACACCATATATTTT. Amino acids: CASSQAGNTIYF.